Sequencing of this TCR beta chain was carried out in a study of shared clonotypes between healthy human individuals. Notes on the study in general: Naive subsets, compared against memory subsets, generally had larger estimated richness values. For sorted subsets, rarefaction showed incomplete sequencing despite large depth.

The germline CDR1 and CDR2 sequences are SGHRS and YFSETQ. V shed 4 bases and J 5 bases; nucleotides not matched to a gene: 15. The CDR3 sequence is 17 residues long. An assay was performed, and its level was deep. Clones were sequenced by immunoSEQ multiplex PCR, and TCRdb holds only the in-frame ones, with some missing. This sample has 2 million to 2.5 million clones, with approximately 96% found just once. From CD4+ cells came CD45RA+ naive and CD45RA-negative memory subsets. Notes on this clone: Its target is unknown.

The V call is TRBV5-1, the J call TRBJ2-5; 9 nucleotides agree with TRBD2. This clonotype was obtained from a man aged 18 to 30 in good health. What was sequenced was naive CD4+ T cells sorted from blood. Subset reported: CD45RA+ positively selected. CDR3 residues: CASSPGRGGREGETQYF. CDR3 coding DNA: TGCGCCAGCAGCCCGGGAAGGGGCGGGAGGGAGGGTGAGACCCAGTACTTC.